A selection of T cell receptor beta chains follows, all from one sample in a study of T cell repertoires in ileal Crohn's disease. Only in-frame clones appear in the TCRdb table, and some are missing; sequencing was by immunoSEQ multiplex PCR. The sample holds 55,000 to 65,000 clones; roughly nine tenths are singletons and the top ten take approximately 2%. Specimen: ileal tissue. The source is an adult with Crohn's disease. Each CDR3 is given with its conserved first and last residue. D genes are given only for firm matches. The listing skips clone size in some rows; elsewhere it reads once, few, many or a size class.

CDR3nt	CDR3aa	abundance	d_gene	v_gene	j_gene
TGTGCCACCAAAACAGGGGGTTCTTTAAATCAGCCCCAGCATTTT	CATKTGGSLNQPQHF	.	TRBD1	TRBV19	TRBJ1-5
TGTGCCAGCTTCAGGACAGGGCTTAATTCACCCCTCCACTTT	CASFRTGLNSPLHF	.	TRBD1	TRBV18	TRBJ1-6
TGTGCCAGCAGCTTAACAGATCAAGGATACGAGCAGTACTTC	CASSLTDQGYEQYF	.	.	TRBV11-1	TRBJ2-7
TGCGCCAGCAGCCAAGATTTTTTGGGGGCTGGAGAGCAGTTCTTC	CASSQDFLGAGEQFF	.	.	TRBV4-1	TRBJ2-1
TGTGCTAGTGGTTTGGGACAGATATCCTACGAGCAGTACTTC	CASGLGQISYEQYF	.	.	TRBV12-5	TRBJ2-7
TGTGCCAGCAGCCAGGACAGGGGCAATCAGCCCCAGCATTTT	CASSQDRGNQPQHF	once	TRBD1	TRBV4-2	TRBJ1-5
TGTGCCAGCAGCCAAGTCGGGAACACCGGGGAGCTGTTTTTT	CASSQVGNTGELFF	.	.	TRBV4-2	TRBJ2-2
TGTGCCAGCAGCTTCCGGGGGGCGGTCTTGGACACTGAAGCTTTCTTT	CASSFRGAVLDTEAFF	.	.	TRBV5-6	TRBJ1-1
TGTGCCAGCAGCCTCGACAGTAGGGGCACCTCTAACTATGGCTACACCTTC	CASSLDSRGTSNYGYTF	.	.	TRBV7-6	TRBJ1-2
TGTGCCAGTAGTTGGGGACTAGCGGGAGAGATCAGGGTCGACAATGGGCAGTTCTTC	CASSWGLAGEIRVDNGQFF	.	TRBD2	TRBV19	TRBJ2-1
TGTGCCAGCAGGAACACAGGAAACTATGGCTACACCTTC	CASRNTGNYGYTF	.	.	TRBV27	TRBJ1-2
TGTGCCAGTAGGTCCAGGCAGGGTAAATGGAACACTGAAGCTTTCTTT	CASRSRQGKWNTEAFF	.	.	TRBV28	TRBJ1-1
TGTGCCAGCAGTTTATCGGCGGCAGGGGGCGAGGAGACCCAGTACTTC	CASSLSAAGGEETQYF	once	TRBD1	TRBV28	TRBJ2-5
TGTGCCAGCAGGAGATCCGGGACGTGGGGGGGAGGCACTGAAGCTTTCTTT	CASRRSGTWGGGTEAFF	.	.	TRBV28	TRBJ1-1
TGCGCCAGCAGCACGGGGAGTGGCTACACCTTC	CASSTGSGYTF	.	.	TRBV4-1	TRBJ1-2
TGTGCCAGCAGCCCTGGACAGGGGGCAACTAATGAAAAACTGTTTTTT	CASSPGQGATNEKLFF	.	TRBD1	TRBV11-2	TRBJ1-4
TGTGCCAGCAGCTCCGGGATTAGAGGGCCGCACTTC	CASSSGIRGPHF	.	.	TRBV7-3	TRBJ1-2
TGTGCCAGCAGTTTAGGCGGAAACACCATATATTTT	CASSLGGNTIYF	.	.	TRBV28	TRBJ1-3
TGTGCCATCAGTGCTCTCACAGATACGCAGTATTTT	CAISALTDTQYF	.	.	TRBV10-3	TRBJ2-3
TGTGCCAGCAGCGAAGACAGGGTTATGCCCCAGCATTTT	CASSEDRVMPQHF	.	TRBD1	TRBV2	TRBJ1-5
TGCAGCGTACAAAGGGACAGGGCCACCGGGGAGCTGTTTTTT	CSVQRDRATGELFF	.	TRBD1	TRBV29-1	TRBJ2-2
TGTGCCAGTAGTATGGGGGACAGGGCTTTTGGTCAGCCCCAGCATTTT	CASSMGDRAFGQPQHF	.	TRBD1	TRBV19	TRBJ1-5
TGTGCTAGTGGATACGGGACAGCTGAAGCTTTCTTT	CASGYGTAEAFF	.	TRBD1	TRBV12-5	TRBJ1-1
TGTGCCAGCAGGCAACAGGGAGGCTACACCTTC	CASRQQGGYTF	.	.	TRBV28	TRBJ1-2
TGTGCCAGCAGTTCAGGGACAGGGCTCGATGAAAAACTGTTTTTT	CASSSGTGLDEKLFF	.	TRBD1	TRBV6-6	TRBJ1-4
TGTGCCAGCAGCCCCCCAGGTGACACTGAAGCTTTCTTT	CASSPPGDTEAFF	.	.	TRBV6-6	TRBJ1-1
TGTGCCAGCAGCCTACTACCGTCGGACAGTCAAGCTTTCTTT	CASSLLPSDSQAFF	.	.	TRBV7-3	TRBJ1-1
TGTGCCATCAGTGCGATGACAGGGTCCTACGAGCAGTACTTC	CAISAMTGSYEQYF	.	TRBD1	TRBV10-3	TRBJ2-7
TGTGCCAGCAGCCCCCAAAGGACAGGGGGCGGCAATAACTATGGCTACACCTTC	CASSPQRTGGGNNYGYTF	.	TRBD1	TRBV7-2	TRBJ1-2
TGTGCCAGCAGCCCCGGGACAGTGGTACGCAATGAGCAGTTCTTC	CASSPGTVVRNEQFF	.	TRBD1	TRBV11-3	TRBJ2-1
TGCGCCAGCAGCTTGGAGTCCCAGGGCTCCAACACTGAAGCTTTCTTT	CASSLESQGSNTEAFF	.	.	TRBV5-1	TRBJ1-1
TGTGCCAGCTCACCCACGGGACAGGGCTACGAGCAGTACTTC	CASSPTGQGYEQYF	.	TRBD1	TRBV18	TRBJ2-7
TGTGCCAGCAGCGTCGACATTTCGTCTGGGGCCAACGTCCTGACTTTC	CASSVDISSGANVLTF	once	.	TRBV9	TRBJ2-6
TGTGCCAGCAGTGCAGCGGGATCGAGCTCCTACAATGAGCAGTTCTTC	CASSAAGSSSYNEQFF	.	TRBD2	TRBV28	TRBJ2-1
TGTGCCAGCAGCTACCTCGGGGCGGGGGAGACCCAGTACTTC	CASSYLGAGETQYF	.	.	TRBV7-2	TRBJ2-5
TGCAGCTACCGGGATTCTCAATCCTCTGAGCAGTTCTTC	CSYRDSQSSEQFF	medium-sized	.	TRBV29-1	TRBJ2-1
TGTGCCACCGGACAGGGACGATCAACTAATGAAAAACTGTTTTTT	CATGQGRSTNEKLFF	.	TRBD1	TRBV15	TRBJ1-4
TGTGCCATCAGTGAGTCTCGCGGAACCTACGAGCAGTACTTC	CAISESRGTYEQYF	.	.	TRBV10-3	TRBJ2-7
TGTGCCAGCAGCCCGGGGGGGGTCGGACGGACCAACACTGAAGCTTTCTTT	CASSPGGVGRTNTEAFF	.	.	TRBV5-4	TRBJ1-1
TGTGCCAGCAGCCGACAGGGTTATGGCTACACCTTC	CASSRQGYGYTF	few	TRBD1	TRBV7-9	TRBJ1-2
TGTGCCAGCAGCCTTGAGGGAGGAGGATGGAACTATGGCTACACCTTC	CASSLEGGGWNYGYTF	.	.	TRBV5-4	TRBJ1-2
TGTGCCAGCAGCTCCGTAGCGGGATTCTACGAGCAGTACTTC	CASSSVAGFYEQYF	.	TRBD2	TRBV7-2	TRBJ2-7
TGTGCCAGCAGTTTATCTTTGCTAGCGGCCAACAATGAGCAGTTCTTC	CASSLSLLAANNEQFF	.	TRBD2	TRBV27	TRBJ2-1
TGTGCCAGCAGCGTAGTTGTATCCGGTGAAGCTTTCTTT	CASSVVVSGEAFF	.	.	TRBV9	TRBJ1-1
TGCGCCAGCAGCCGGGAGGGGTCAGGCACCGGGGAGCTGTTTTTT	CASSREGSGTGELFF	.	TRBD2	TRBV5-1	TRBJ2-2
TGTGCCTGGAGTGTACGGTTATCTGGCAGGCCGCGCACAGATACGCAGTATTTT	CAWSVRLSGRPRTDTQYF	once	.	TRBV30	TRBJ2-3